These 12 T cell receptor beta chains originate from one sample sequenced in a study of post-analysis software for immune sequencing data. These receptors' targets are unknown. Notes on the study in general: Five or six TRBV segments, TRBV5-6, TRBV5-1 and TRBV20-1 among them, were found more frequent in patients than controls.

The TCR beta cDNA libraries carried unique molecular identifiers. TCRdb recomputed calls from the PCR reads with MiXCR, one row per CDR3 protein. Among fewer than 850,000 distinct CDR3 sequences listed, 30% were seen once. Input material: blood. The receptors shown here come from a girl between 10 and 17 years old with multiple sclerosis.

The chain carries TRBV6-6 and TRBJ2-4; 10 bases fit TRBD1. TRBJ2-5 matches the DNA end more closely, so the J call is doubtful. Per germline, CDR1 MNHNY and CDR2 SVGAGI (reference sequence). The CDR3 has 14 amino acids. The CDR3 reads CASSPLDRGETQYF. The CDR3 coding sequence is TGTGCCAGCTCACCATTGGACAGGGGGGAGACCCAGTACTTC.

A note on this clonotype: Mismatch with germline at one junction end may stem from a read error. The V call is TRBV7-9, the J call TRBJ2-1, with 7 bases fitting TRBD2. The CDR3 loop spans 15 amino acids. Looked up from germline, CDR1 is SEHNR and CDR2 is FQNEAQ (reference sequence). This CDR3 reads CASSPVSRGYNKQFF. DNA of the CDR3: TGTGCCAGCAGCCCTGTCTCGCGGGGGTACAATAAGCAGTTCTTC.

The chain links TRBV12-3 or TRBV12-4 to TRBJ2-1; D is unresolved. V lost 3 bases to trimming and J lost 15 bases, with 18 bases between them. The CDR3 has 13 residues. CDR3 nucleotide sequence: TGTGCCAGCAGTTTTAGTCCCACCCAAGGCCTGTTCTTC. This codes for CASSFSPTQGLFF.

This clonotype was detected only a few times. The chain uses TRBV9 and TRBJ2-3; possible D gene TRBD2, 6 bases. CDR3 size: 16 residues. Germline V lookup: CDR1 SGDLS, CDR2 YYNGEE. The V gene lost 1 base and the J gene lost 1 base, with 13 bases spanning the gap. CDR3 bases: TGTGCCAGCAGCGTACAACCCGCGGGGCGCACAGATACGCAGTATTTT. Protein sequence: CASSVQPAGRTDTQYF. Using reference TRBV9 and TRBJ2-3 for the parts outside the CDR3, the full variable domain is DSGVTQTPKHLITATGQRVTLRCSPRSGDLSVYWYQQSLDQGLQFLIQYYNGEERAKGNILERFSAQQFPDLHSELNLSSLELGDSALYFCASSVQPAGRTDTQYFGPGTRLTVL.

V and J are TRBV4-3 and TRBJ2-1; 8 nucleotides match TRBD2. This CDR3 is 15 amino acids long. V lost 5 bases, J lost 7 bases, and 10 bases stayed unmatched. Germline CDR1 LGHNA, CDR2 YSLEER. The CDR3 is CASSAGGRGDNEQFF. CDR3 DNA sequence: TGCGCCAGCAGCGCGGGGGGTCGCGGGGATAATGAGCAGTTCTTC.

Of note for this clonotype: A much larger clone lies one base from this, so it may be a read error. The chain has TRBV12-3 or TRBV12-4 and TRBJ2-1; TRBD1 matches at 9 bases. This CDR3 spans 15 amino acids. CDR3 protein: CANSFGTGWGDEQFF. The DNA for the CDR3 is TGTGCCAACAGTTTTGGGACAGGGTGGGGCGATGAGCAGTTCTTC.

The J gene is TRBJ2-5, the V gene TRBV12-3 or TRBV12-4, with a possible D match to TRBD2 (5 bases). The length of the CDR3 is 16 residues. V shed 4 bases and J shed 1 base, with 16 bases lying between them. The CDR3 loop is CASSWWENHVQETQYF. CDR3 DNA sequence: TGTGCCAGCAGTTGGTGGGAGAATCATGTCCAAGAGACCCAGTACTTC.

The chain employs TRBV5-1 and TRBJ2-3, with D maybe TRBD1 (6 bases). Germline V gene sequence: CDR1 SGHRS, CDR2 YFSETQ. This CDR3 is built from 15 residues. Trimming pared 1 base from V and 0 bases from J, leaving 9 bases between. CDR3 protein: CASSLRQASTDTQYF. In nucleotides, the CDR3 is TGCGCCAGCAGCTTGAGACAGGCTAGCACAGATACGCAGTATTTT.

V and J are TRBV11-2 and TRBJ2-3, with 8 bases lining up with TRBD2. The CDR3 extends over 17 amino acids. Germline V CDR1 and CDR2: SGHAT, FQNNGV. J lost 7 bases, V lost 3 bases, and 15 bases had no gene match. CDR3 DNA: TGTGCCAGCAGCTTCCCGGCGGAGCGGGAGATCTCAAATACGCAGTATTTT. Amino acids: CASSFPAEREISNTQYF.

The rearrangement links TRBV10-3 to TRBJ2-2, with TRBD2 matching 8 bases. Germline-derived CDR1 and CDR2 are ENHRY and SYGVKD. V shed 4 bases and J 4 bases; nucleotides not matched to a gene: 8. The CDR3 is made up of 16 amino acids. As DNA, the CDR3 is TGTGCCATCAGTGCCGTTAGCGGGATGGGCACCGGGGAGCTGTTTTTT. Protein: CAISAVSGMGTGELFF.

Worth noting for this clonotype: A much larger clone lies a single base off, so this may be a read error. The chain is built from TRBV5-1 and TRBJ2-1; perhaps TRBD2 as D (5 bases). The CDR3 extends over 14 amino acids. Trimming pared 1 base from V and 10 bases from J, leaving 15 bases between. Germline V gene lookup returns CDR1 SGHRS and CDR2 YFSETQ. This chain's CDR3 is CASSLSGLLGEQFF. Written as DNA, the CDR3 is TGCGCCAGCAGCTTGAGCGGCCTTTTGGGGGAGCAGTTCTTC.

The chain links TRBV10-3 to TRBJ2-1, with unresolved D. Trimming stripped 2 bases from V and 2 bases from J, with 7 bases between. This CDR3 contains 14 residues. The germline CDR1 and CDR2 sequences are ENHRY and SYGVKD. For the CDR3, the DNA is TGTGCCATCAGTGAGGAGCCTGCCTACAATGAGCAGTTCTTC. This encodes CAISEEPAYNEQFF.